This TCR beta chain was sequenced for a study of identical twins. The junction had 11 bases not matched to a gene; V was cut back by 5 bases and J by 4 bases. The CDR3 consists of 16 residues. TCRdb analysed the 5' RACE reads with MiXCR anew, one entry per CDR3 protein. Found here are roughly 690,000 distinct CDR3 sequences, less than 7% of them singletons; the top ten hold about 1.8%. This clonotype was observed a handful of times. Sequences were obtained from naive T cells sorted from blood. The chain joins TRBV12-3 or TRBV12-4 to TRBJ2-3; 8 bases are a match to TRBD2. The clonotype originates from a man aged 18 to 35 in good health. The CDR3 sequence: CASSLGLGGIPDTQYF. The DNA of the CDR3 is TGTGCCAGCAGTCTGGGACTAGGCGGGATCCCAGATACGCAGTATTTT.